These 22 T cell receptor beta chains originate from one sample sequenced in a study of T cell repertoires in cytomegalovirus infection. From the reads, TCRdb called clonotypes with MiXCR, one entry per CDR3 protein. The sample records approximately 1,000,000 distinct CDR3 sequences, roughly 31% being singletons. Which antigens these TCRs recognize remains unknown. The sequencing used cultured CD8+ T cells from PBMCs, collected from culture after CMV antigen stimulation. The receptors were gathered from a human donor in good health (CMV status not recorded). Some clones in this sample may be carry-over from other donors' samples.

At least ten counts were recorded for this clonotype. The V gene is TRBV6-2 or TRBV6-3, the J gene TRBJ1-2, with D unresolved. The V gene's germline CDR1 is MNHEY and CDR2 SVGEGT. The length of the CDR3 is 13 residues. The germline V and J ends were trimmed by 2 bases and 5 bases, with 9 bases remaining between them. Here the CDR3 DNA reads TGTGCCAGCAGTTACAGTCAGACGTATGGCTACACCTTC. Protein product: CASSYSQTYGYTF.

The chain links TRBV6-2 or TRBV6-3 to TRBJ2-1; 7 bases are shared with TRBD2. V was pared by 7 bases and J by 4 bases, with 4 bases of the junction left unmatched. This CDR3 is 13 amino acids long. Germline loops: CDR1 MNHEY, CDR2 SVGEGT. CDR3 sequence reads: CASKAGVYNEQFF. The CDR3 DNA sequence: TGTGCCAGCAAGGCGGGGGTATACAATGAGCAGTTCTTC.

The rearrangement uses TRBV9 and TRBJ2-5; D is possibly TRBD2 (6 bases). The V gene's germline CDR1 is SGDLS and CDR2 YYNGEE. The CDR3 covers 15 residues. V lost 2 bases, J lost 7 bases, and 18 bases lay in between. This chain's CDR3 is CASSVGDSAQGTQYF. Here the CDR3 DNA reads TGTGCCAGCAGCGTTGGGGACTCCGCCCAGGGGACCCAGTACTTC.

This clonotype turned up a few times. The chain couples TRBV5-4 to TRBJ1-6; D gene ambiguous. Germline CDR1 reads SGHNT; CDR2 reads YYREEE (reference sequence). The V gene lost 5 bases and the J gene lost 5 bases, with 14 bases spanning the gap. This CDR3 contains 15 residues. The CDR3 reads CASRGPGGHNSPLHF. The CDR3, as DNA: TGTGCCAGCAGGGGCCCGGGTGGTCATAATTCACCCCTCCACTTT.

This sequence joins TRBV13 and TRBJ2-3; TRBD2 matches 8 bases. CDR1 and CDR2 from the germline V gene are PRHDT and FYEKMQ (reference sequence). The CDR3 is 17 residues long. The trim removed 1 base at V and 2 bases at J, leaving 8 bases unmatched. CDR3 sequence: CASSLERRGGITDTQYF. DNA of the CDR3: TGTGCCAGCAGCTTAGAACGCCGCGGGGGGATCACAGATACGCAGTATTTT.

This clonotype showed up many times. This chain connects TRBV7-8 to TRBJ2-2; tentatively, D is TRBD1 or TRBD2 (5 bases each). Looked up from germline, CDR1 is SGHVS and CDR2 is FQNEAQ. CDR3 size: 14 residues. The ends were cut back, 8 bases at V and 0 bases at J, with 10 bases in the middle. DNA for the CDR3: TGTGCCAGCTTGGGACCATCGAACACCGGGGAGCTGTTTTTT. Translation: CASLGPSNTGELFF.

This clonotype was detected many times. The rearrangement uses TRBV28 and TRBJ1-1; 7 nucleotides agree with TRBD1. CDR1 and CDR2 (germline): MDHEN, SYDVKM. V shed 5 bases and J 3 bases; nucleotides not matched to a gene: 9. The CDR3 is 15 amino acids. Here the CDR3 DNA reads TGTGCCAGCAGTGGGACAGTGGGGTTGGACACTGAAGCTTTCTTT. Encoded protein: CASSGTVGLDTEAFF.

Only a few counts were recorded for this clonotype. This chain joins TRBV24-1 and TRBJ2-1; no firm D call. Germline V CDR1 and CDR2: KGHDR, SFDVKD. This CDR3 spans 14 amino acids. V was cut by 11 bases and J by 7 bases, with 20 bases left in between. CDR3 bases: TGTGCCATCCCAGTCCCTCGGGCCTCTAATGAGCAGTTCTTC. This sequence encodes CAIPVPRASNEQFF.

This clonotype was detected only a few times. The CDR3 coding sequence is TGTGCCAGCAGCTCTGACGGGACGGACTCTGGAAACACCATATATTTT. Translating gives CASSSDGTDSGNTIYF. The rearrangement uses TRBV7-9 and TRBJ1-3; possibly TRBD1 for D (5 bases). Germline CDR1 reads SEHNR; CDR2 reads FQNEAQ (reference sequence). V was pared by 4 bases and J by 0 bases, with 13 bases between. CDR3 length: 16 amino acids.

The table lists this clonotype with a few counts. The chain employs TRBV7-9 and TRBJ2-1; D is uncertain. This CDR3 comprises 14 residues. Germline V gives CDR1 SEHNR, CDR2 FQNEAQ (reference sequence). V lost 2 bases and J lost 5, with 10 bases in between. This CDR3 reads CASSLSSANNEQFF. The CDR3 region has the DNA TGTGCCAGCAGCTTAAGCAGCGCCAACAATGAGCAGTTCTTC. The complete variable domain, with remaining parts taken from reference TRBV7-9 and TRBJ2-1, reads DTGVSQNPRHKITKRGQNVTFRCDPISEHNRLYWYRQTLGQGPEFLTYFQNEAQLEKSRLLSDRFSAERPKGSFSTLEIQRTEQGDSAMYLCASSLSSANNEQFFGPGTRLTVL.

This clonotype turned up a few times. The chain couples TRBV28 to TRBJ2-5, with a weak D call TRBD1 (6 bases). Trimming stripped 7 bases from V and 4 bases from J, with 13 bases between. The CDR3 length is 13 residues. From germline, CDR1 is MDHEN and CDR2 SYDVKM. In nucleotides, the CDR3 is TGTGCCAGCATAAAGGTCAGGGGAGAGACCCAGTACTTC. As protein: CASIKVRGETQYF.

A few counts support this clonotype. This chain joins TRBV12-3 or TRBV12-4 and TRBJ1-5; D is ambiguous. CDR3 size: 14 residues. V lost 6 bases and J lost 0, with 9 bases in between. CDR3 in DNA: TGTGCCAGCAGGCCAGAAGATAGCAATCAGCCCCAGCATTTT. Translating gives CASRPEDSNQPQHF.

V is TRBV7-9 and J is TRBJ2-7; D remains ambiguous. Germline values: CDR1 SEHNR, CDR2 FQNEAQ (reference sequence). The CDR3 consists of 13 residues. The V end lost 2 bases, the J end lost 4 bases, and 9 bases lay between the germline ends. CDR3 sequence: CASSLTGQYEQYV. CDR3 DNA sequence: TGTGCCAGCAGCTTAACCGGGCAGTACGAGCAGTACGTC.

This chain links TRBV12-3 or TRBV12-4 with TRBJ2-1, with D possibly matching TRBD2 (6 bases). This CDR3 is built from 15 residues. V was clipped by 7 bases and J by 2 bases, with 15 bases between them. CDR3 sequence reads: CASTPQRAAYNEQFF. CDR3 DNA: TGTGCCAGCACTCCCCAGCGGGCGGCCTACAATGAGCAGTTCTTC.

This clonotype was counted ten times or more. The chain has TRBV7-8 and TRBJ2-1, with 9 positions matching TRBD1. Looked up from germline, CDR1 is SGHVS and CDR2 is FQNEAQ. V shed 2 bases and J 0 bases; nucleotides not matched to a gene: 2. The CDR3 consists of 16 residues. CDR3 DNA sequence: TGTGCCAGCAGCTTAAGACAGGGGGACTCCTACAATGAGCAGTTCTTC. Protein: CASSLRQGDSYNEQFF.

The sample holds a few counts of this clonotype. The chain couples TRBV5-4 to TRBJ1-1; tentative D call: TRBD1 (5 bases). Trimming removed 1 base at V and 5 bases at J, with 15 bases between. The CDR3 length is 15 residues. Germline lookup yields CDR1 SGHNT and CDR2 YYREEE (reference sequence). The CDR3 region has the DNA TGTGCCAGCAGCTTGTACTACCAGGGCGTAACTGAAGCTTTCTTT. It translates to CASSLYYQGVTEAFF.

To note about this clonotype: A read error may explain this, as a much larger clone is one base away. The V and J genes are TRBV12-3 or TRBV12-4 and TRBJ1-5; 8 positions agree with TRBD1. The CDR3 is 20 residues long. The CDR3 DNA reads TGTACCAGCAGTTTACGAGACAGGGGCGACCCGGAGTTGTTCAATCAGCCCCAGCATTTT. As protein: CTSSLRDRGDPELFNQPQHF.

Here the CDR3 reads CASSEIGNSPLHF. DNA for the CDR3: TGTGCCAGCAGTGAAATCGGAAATTCACCCCTCCACTTT. The V gene is TRBV6-1, the J gene TRBJ1-6; D gene unclear. The CDR3 runs 13 residues. V lost 2 bases to trimming and J lost 7 bases, with 6 bases between them. Germline V gives CDR1 MNHNS, CDR2 SASEGT.

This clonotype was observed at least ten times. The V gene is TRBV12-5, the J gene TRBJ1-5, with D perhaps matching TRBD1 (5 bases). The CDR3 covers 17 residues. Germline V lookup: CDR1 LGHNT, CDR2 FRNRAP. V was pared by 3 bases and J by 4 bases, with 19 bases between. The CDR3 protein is CASGFSLDDSWNQPQHF. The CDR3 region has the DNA TGTGCTAGTGGTTTCTCGCTAGACGACAGTTGGAATCAGCCCCAGCATTTT. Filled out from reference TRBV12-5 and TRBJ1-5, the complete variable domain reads DARVTQTPRHKVTEMGQEVTMRCQPILGHNTVFWYRQTMMQGLELLAYFRNRAPLDDSGMPKDRFSAEMPDATLATLKIQPSEPRDSAVYFCASGFSLDDSWNQPQHFGDGTRLSIL.

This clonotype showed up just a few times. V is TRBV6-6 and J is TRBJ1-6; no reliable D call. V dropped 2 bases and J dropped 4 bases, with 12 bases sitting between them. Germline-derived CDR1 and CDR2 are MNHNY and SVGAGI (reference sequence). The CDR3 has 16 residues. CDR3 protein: CASSYTDTNYNSPLHF. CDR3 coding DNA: TGTGCCAGCAGTTACACCGACACAAATTATAATTCACCCCTCCACTTT.

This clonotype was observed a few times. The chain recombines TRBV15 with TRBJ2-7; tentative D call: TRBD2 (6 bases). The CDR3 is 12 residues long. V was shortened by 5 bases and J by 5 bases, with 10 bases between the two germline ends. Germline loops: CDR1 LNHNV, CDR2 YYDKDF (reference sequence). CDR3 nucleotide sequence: TGTGCCACCAGCGATGGGGAGGACGAGCAGTACTTC. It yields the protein CATSDGEDEQYF.

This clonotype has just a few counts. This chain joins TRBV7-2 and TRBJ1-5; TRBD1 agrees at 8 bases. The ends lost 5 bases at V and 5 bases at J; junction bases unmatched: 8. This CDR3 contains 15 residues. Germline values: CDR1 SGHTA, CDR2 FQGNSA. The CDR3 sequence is CASSPGQGYYQPQHF. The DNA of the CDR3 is TGTGCCAGCAGCCCCGGACAGGGTTACTATCAGCCCCAGCATTTT.